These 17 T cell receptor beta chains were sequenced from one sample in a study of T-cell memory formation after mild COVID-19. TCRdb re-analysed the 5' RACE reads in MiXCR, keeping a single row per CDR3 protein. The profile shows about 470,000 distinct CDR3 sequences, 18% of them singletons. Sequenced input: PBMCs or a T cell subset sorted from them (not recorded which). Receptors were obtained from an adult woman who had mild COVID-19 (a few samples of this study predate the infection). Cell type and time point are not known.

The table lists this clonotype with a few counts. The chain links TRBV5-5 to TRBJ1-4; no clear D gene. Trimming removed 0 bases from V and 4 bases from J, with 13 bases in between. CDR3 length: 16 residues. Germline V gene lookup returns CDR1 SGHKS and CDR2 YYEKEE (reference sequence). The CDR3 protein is CASSLEGADFNEKLFF. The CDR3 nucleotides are TGTGCCAGCAGCTTGGAGGGAGCTGATTTTAATGAAAAACTGTTTTTT.

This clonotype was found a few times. The CDR3 sequence is CASSSGTGVKEVFF. CDR3 DNA: TGTGCCAGCAGCTCCGGGACAGGGGTTAAGGAGGTGTTCTTC. The chain carries TRBV9 and TRBJ2-1, with 10 bases matching TRBD1. This CDR3 region has 14 residues. Per the germline V gene, CDR1 is SGDLS and CDR2 is YYNGEE. V was clipped by 4 bases and J by 15 bases; unmatched bases: 13.

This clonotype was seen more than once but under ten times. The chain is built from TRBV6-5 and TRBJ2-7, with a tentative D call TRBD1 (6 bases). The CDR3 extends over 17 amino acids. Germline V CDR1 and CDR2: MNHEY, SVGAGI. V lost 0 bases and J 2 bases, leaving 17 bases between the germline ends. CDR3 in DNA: TGTGCCAGCAGTTACTCGGTGGATGCAGGGGCTGCCTACGAGCAGTACTTC. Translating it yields CASSYSVDAGAAYEQYF.

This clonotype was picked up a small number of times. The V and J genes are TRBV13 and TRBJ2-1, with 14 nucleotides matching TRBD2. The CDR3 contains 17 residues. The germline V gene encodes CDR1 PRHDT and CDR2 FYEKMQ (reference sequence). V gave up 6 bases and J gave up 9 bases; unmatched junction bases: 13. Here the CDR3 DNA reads TGTGCCAGCAGGGGACATTTAGGACTAGCGGGAGGCGGTGAGCAGTTCTTC. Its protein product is CASRGHLGLAGGGEQFF.

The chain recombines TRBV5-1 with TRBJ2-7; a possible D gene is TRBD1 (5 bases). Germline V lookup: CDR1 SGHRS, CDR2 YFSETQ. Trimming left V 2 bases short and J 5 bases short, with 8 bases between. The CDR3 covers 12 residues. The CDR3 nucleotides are TGCGCCAGCAGCTTTCAGGGAAACGAGCAGTACTTC. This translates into CASSFQGNEQYF.

In DNA, the CDR3 is TGTGCCATTTATCGGGGGACCTACAATGAGCAGTTCTTC. This gives the protein CAIYRGTYNEQFF. The gene calls are TRBV7-9 and TRBJ2-1; D might be TRBD2 (6 bases). The CDR3 consists of 13 residues. Between the trimmed V and J ends, which lost 10 bases and 2 bases, there was a span of 12 bases. The germline V gene encodes CDR1 SEHNR and CDR2 FQNEAQ (reference sequence).

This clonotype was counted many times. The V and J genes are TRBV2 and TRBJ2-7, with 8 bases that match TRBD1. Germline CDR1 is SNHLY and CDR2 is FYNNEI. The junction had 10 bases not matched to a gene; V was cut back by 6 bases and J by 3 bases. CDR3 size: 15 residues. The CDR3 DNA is TGTGCCAGCAGCTTAGGGCAGGGGGCGAACTACGAGCAGTACTTC. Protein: CASSLGQGANYEQYF.

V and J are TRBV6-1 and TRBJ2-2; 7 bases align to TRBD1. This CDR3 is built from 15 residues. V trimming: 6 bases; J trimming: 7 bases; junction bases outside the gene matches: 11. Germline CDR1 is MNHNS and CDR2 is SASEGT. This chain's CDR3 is CASSTTGVTGGELFF. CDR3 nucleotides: TGTGCCAGCAGCACTACAGGGGTGACGGGCGGGGAGCTGTTTTTT.

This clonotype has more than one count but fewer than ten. This CDR3 reads CASTADYGYTF. The CDR3 region has the DNA TGTGCCAGCACAGCCGACTATGGCTACACCTTC. This chain connects TRBV6-6 to TRBJ1-2, with D hard to call. Germline lookup yields CDR1 MNHNY and CDR2 SVGAGI (reference sequence). V lost 7 bases and J 3 bases, leaving 6 bases between the germline ends. CDR3 length: 11 amino acids.

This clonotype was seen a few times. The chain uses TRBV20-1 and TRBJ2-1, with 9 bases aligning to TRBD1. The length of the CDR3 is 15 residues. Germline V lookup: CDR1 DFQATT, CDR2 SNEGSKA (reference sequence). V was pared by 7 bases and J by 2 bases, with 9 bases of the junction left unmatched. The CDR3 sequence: CSVGRGTGTYNEQFF. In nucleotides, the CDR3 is TGCAGTGTGGGACGGGGGACAGGGACCTACAATGAGCAGTTCTTC.

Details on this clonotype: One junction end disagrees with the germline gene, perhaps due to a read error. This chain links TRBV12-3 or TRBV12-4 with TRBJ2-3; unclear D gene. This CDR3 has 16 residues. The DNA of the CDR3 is TGTGCCTGCAGTTTAGCCCTATTAGTAGTCCCAGATACGCAGTATTTT. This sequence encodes CACSLALLVVPDTQYF.

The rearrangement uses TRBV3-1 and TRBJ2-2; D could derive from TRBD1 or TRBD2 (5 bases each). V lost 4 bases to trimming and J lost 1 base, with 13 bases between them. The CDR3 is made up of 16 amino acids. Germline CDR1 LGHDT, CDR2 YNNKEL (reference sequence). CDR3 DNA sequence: TGTGCCAGCAGCCCATTTGAGGGGTTGAACACCGGGGAGCTGTTTTTT. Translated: CASSPFEGLNTGELFF.

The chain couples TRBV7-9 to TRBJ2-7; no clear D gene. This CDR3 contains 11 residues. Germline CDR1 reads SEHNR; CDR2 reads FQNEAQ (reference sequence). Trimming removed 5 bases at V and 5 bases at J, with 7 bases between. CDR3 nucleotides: TGTGCCAGCAGCCCATTAGACGAGCAGTACTTC. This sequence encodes CASSPLDEQYF.

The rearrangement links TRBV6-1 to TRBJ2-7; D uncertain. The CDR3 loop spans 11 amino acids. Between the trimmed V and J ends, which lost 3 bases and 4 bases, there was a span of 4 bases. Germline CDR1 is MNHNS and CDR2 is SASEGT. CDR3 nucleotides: TGTGCCAGCAGTGAGACATACGAGCAGTACTTC. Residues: CASSETYEQYF.

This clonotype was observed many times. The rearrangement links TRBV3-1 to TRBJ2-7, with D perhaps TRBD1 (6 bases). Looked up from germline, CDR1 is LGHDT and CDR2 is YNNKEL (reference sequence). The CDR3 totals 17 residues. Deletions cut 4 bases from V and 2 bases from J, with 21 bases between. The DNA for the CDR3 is TGTGCCAGCAGCCCCCAAGTGGTGACCGGGACAACCTACGAGCAGTACTTC. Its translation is CASSPQVVTGTTYEQYF.

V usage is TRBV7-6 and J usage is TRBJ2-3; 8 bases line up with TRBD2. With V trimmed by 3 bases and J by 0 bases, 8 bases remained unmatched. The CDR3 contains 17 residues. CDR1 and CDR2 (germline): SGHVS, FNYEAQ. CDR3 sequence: CASSLGLGPPSTDTQYF. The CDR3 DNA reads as TGTGCCAGCAGCTTGGGACTAGGACCCCCTAGCACAGATACGCAGTATTTT. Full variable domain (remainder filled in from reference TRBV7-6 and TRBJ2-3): GAGVSQSPRYKVTKRGQDVALRCDPISGHVSLYWYRQALGQGPEFLTYFNYEAQQDKSGLPNDRFSAERPEGSISTLTIQRTEQRDSAMYRCASSLGLGPPSTDTQYFGPGTRLTVL.

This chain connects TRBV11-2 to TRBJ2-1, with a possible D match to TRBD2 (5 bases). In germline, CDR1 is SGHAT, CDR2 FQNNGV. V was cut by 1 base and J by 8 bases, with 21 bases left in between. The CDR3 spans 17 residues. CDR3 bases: TGTGCCAGCAGCTTAGGGCTTTGGGAGCGGACCGATGATGAGCAGTTCTTC. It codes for CASSLGLWERTDDEQFF.